The subject of this entry is one T cell receptor beta chain. Its antigen is currently unknown. This specimen belongs to a study of cytomegalovirus exposure and HLA in healthy donors. In the study overall: Among the approximately 420 donors who were genotyped, approximately 76% fell in the genetic ancestry cluster that is associated with self-reported Caucasian donors. Study results and limitations: There were 150 to 200 TCR beta chains listed as cytomegalovirus-associated. As a later analysis revealed, the rate of TCR association differed by HLA locus, with DRB1 most and HLA-C fewest.

V lost 2 bases and J lost 7, with 15 bases in between. Germline V gives CDR1 MGHRA, CDR2 YSYEKL. The CDR3 loop spans 14 amino acids. The study ran its PCR with 60 Vbeta and 13 Jbeta primers. Clones were read by immunoSEQ multiplex PCR, and TCRdb kept only the in-frame ones, dropping some. The sample includes 130,000 or so clones, approximately 80% of them seen just once. The V call is TRBV4-1, the J call TRBJ2-7; TRBD1 is a possible D gene (6 bases). The TCR originated in a woman aged 18-29 years in good health and CMV-seropositive. Sequencing was carried out using PBMCs. CDR3 bases: TGCGCCAGCAGCCAAAACCCCACCAGGGGAGAGCAGTACTTC. Its translation is CASSQNPTRGEQYF.